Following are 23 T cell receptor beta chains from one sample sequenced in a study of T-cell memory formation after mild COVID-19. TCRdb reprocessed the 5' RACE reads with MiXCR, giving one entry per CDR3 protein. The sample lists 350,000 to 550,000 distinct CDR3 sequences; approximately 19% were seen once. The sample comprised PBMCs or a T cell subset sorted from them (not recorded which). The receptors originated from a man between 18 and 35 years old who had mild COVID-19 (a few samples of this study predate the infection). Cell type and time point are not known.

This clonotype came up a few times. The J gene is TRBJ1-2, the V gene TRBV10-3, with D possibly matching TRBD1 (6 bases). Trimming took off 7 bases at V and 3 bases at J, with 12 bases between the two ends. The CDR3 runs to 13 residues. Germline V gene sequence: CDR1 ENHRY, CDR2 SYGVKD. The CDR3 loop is CAITKQGDYGYTF. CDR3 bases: TGTGCCATCACAAAACAGGGAGACTATGGCTACACCTTC.

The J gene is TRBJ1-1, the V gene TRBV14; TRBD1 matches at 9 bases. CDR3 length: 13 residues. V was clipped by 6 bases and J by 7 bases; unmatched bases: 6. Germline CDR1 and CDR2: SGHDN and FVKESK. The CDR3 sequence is CASRLQGASEAFF. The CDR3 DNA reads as TGTGCCAGCAGGCTACAGGGGGCGAGTGAAGCTTTCTTT.

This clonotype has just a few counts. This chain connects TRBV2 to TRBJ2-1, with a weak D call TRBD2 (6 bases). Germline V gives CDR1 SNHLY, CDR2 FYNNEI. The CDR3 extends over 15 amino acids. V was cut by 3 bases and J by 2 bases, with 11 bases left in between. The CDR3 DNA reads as TGTGCCAGCAGTGATCTCGGGAGCCCCTACAATGAGCAGTTCTTC. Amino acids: CASSDLGSPYNEQFF. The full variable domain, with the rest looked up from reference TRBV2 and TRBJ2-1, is EPEVTQTPSHQVTQMGQEVILRCVPISNHLYFYWYRQILGQKVEFLVSFYNNEISEKSEIFDDQFSVERPDGSNFTLKIRSTKLEDSAMYFCASSDLGSPYNEQFFGPGTRLTVL.

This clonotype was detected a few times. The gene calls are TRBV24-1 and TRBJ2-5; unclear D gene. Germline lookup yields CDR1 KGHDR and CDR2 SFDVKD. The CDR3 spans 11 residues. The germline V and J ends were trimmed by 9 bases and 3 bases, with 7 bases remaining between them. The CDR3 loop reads CATPREETQYF. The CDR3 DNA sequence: TGTGCCACCCCTAGAGAAGAGACCCAGTACTTC.

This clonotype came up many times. As DNA, the CDR3 is TGTGCCACCAGCACCCGACAGGGAGCAGATACGCAGTATTTT. It is translated as CATSTRQGADTQYF. This chain joins TRBV15 and TRBJ2-3; 7 bases fit TRBD1. Trimming at V came to 4 bases and at J to 4 bases, leaving 5 bases not matched to a gene. The CDR3 runs to 14 residues. The germline V gene encodes CDR1 LNHNV and CDR2 YYDKDF (reference sequence).

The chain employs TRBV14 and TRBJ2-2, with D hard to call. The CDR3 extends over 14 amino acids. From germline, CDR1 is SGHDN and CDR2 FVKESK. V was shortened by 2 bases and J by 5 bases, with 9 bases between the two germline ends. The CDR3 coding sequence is TGTGCCAGCAGCCAAATACGTAGTACCGGGGAGCTGTTTTTT. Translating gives CASSQIRSTGELFF.

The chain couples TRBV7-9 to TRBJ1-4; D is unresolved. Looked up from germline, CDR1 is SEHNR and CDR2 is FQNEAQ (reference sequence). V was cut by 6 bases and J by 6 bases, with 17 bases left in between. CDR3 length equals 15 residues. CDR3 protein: CASSPTRSGDEKLFF. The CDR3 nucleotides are TGTGCCAGCAGTCCAACCCGGTCCGGGGATGAAAAACTGTTTTTT.

CDR3 sequence (DNA): TGTGCCAGCAGGAAAGAGATCGACACCGGGGAGCTGTTTTTT. Protein product: CASRKEIDTGELFF. V gene TRBV27 combines with J gene TRBJ2-2; D is unclear. V was clipped by 6 bases and J by 3 bases, with 11 bases between them. CDR3 length equals 14 residues. Germline V CDR1 and CDR2: MNHEY, SMNVEV (reference sequence).

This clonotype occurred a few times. The CDR3 DNA follows: TGTGCCAGCAGACTCGAAGGCAGCTCCTACAATGAGCAGTTCTTC. Protein product: CASRLEGSSYNEQFF. The rearrangement links TRBV12-3 or TRBV12-4 to TRBJ2-1; D gene unclear. The CDR3 loop spans 15 amino acids. Trimming took off 6 bases at V and 0 bases at J, with 12 bases between the two ends.

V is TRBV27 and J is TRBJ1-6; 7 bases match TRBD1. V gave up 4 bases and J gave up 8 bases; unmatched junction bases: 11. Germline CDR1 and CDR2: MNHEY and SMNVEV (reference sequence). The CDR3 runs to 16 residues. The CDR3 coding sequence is TGTGCCAGCAGTTCGCCACAGGGGACATGGGATTCACCCCTCCACTTT. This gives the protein CASSSPQGTWDSPLHF.

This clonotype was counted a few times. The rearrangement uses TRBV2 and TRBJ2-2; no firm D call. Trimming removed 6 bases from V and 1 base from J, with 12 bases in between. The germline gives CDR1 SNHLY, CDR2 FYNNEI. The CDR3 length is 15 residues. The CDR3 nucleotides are TGTGCCAGCAGCTACACTCCAGGGAACACCGGGGAGCTGTTTTTT. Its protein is CASSYTPGNTGELFF.

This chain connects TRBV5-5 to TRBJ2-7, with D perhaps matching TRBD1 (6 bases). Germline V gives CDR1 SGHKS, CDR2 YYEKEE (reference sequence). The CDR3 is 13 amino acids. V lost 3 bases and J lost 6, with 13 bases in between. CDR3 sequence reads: CASSWGTKGEQYV. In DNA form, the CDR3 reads TGTGCCAGCAGCTGGGGGACAAAGGGCGAGCAGTACGTC.

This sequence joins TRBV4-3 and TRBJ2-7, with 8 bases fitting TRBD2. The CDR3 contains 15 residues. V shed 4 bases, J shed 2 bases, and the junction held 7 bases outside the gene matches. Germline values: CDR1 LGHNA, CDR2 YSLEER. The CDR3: CASSLYSGAAYEQYF. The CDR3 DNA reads TGCGCCAGCAGCCTGTATAGCGGGGCCGCCTACGAGCAGTACTTC.

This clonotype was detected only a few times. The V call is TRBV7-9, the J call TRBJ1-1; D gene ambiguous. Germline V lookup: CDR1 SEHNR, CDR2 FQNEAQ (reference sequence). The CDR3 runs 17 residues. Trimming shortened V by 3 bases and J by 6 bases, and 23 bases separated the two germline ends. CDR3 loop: CASSFSETLGPNAEAFF. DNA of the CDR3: TGTGCCAGCAGCTTTTCGGAGACCCTGGGTCCCAACGCTGAAGCTTTCTTT.

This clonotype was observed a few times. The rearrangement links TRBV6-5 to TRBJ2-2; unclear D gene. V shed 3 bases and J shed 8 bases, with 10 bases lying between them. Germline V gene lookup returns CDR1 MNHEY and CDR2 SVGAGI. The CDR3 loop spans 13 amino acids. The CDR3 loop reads CASSYTARGELFF. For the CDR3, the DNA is TGTGCCAGCAGTTATACGGCGAGAGGGGAGCTGTTTTTT.

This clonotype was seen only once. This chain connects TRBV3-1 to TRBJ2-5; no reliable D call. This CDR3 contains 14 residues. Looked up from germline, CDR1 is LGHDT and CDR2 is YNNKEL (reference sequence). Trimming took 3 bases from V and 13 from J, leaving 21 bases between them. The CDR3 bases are TGTGCCAGCAGCCATCAGAGCGACCGTCATCCCCGGTACTTC. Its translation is CASSHQSDRHPRYF.

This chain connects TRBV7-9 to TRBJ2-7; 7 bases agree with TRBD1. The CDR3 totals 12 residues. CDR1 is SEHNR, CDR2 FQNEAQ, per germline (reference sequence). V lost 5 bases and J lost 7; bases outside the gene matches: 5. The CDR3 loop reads CASSLLGQEQYF. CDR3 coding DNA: TGTGCCAGCAGCCTATTGGGACAGGAGCAGTACTTC.

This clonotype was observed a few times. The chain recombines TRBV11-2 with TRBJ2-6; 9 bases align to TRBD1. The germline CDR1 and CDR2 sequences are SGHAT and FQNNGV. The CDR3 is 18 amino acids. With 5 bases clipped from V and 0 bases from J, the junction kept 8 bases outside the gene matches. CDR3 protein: CASSPSQGASSGANVLTF. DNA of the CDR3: TGTGCCAGCAGCCCATCACAGGGGGCCAGCTCTGGGGCCAACGTCCTGACTTTC.

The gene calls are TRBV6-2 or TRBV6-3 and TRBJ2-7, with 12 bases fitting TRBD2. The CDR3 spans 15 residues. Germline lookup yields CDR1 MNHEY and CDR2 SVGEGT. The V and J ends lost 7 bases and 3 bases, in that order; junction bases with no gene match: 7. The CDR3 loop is CASIKTSGGVYEQYF. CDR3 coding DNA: TGTGCCAGCATAAAGACTAGCGGGGGTGTCTACGAGCAGTACTTC.

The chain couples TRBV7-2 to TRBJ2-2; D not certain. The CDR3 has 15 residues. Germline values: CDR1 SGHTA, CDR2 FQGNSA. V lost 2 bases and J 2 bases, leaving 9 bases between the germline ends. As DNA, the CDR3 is TGTGCCAGCAGCTTAAGTAGGGTTAACACCGGGGAGCTGTTTTTT. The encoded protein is CASSLSRVNTGELFF.

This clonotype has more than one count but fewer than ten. The CDR3 loop is CAMAPLPGANVLTF. The CDR3 nucleotides are TGTGCCATGGCCCCCCTTCCTGGGGCCAACGTCCTGACTTTC. The chain carries TRBV10-3 and TRBJ2-6; D gene ambiguous. Trimming removed 9 bases at V and 2 bases at J, with 11 bases between. Germline V gene lookup returns CDR1 ENHRY and CDR2 SYGVKD. The length of the CDR3 is 14 residues.

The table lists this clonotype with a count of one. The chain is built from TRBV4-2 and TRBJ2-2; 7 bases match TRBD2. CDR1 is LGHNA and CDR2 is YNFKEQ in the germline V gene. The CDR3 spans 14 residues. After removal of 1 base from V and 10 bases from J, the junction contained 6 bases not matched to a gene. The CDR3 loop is CASSQGGGVAELFF. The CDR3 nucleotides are TGTGCCAGCAGCCAAGGGGGAGGGGTCGCGGAGCTGTTTTTT.

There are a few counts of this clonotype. The CDR3 region is CASSRNPDSEQFF. In nucleotides, the CDR3 is TGCGCCAGCAGCAGAAATCCCGACTCTGAGCAGTTCTTC. This chain joins TRBV4-3 and TRBJ2-1, with D unclear. The germline gives CDR1 LGHNA, CDR2 YSLEER. V was shortened by 5 bases and J by 9 bases, with 14 bases between the two germline ends. This CDR3 is built from 13 residues.